The clone carrying this T cell receptor (beta chain) came up a few times. The data stem from a study of shared clonotypes between healthy human individuals. There are 16 residues in the CDR3. V dropped 5 bases and J dropped 8; count of bases not matched to a gene: 14. Germline loops: CDR1 SEHNR, CDR2 FQNEAQ (reference sequence). Subsets obtained from CD4+ cells comprised CD45RA+ naive and CD45RA-negative memory cells. Assay runs were performed at deep level. Replicate PCRs run on sorted subsets employed approximately 200 ng DNA, around 31,000 T cell genomes. TCRdb keeps only in-frame clones here, not all; method: immunoSEQ multiplex PCR. The data show around 700,000 clones, 60% to 80% seen once.

The V and J genes are TRBV7-9 and TRBJ2-1, with TRBD2 matching 8 bases. Sequenced material: memory CD4+ T cells sorted from blood. Subset noted: CD45RA-negative fraction. This TCR was recovered from a woman in her twenties or thirties in good health. The CDR3 spells CASSPPLREGLYEQFF. DNA for the CDR3: TGTGCCAGCAGCCCCCCCCTACGGGAGGGCCTTTATGAGCAGTTCTTC.